This is a list of T cell receptor beta chains from one sample in a study of blood T cell repertoires in COVID-19. Some clones are missing from TCRdb's copy, which holds only in-frame ones; the method was immunoSEQ multiplex PCR. The sample has around 100,000 clones; more than 65% are singletons. Sequencing was done on a sample of peripheral blood. These TCRs come from a man between 50 and 59 years old with acute or convalescent COVID-19. The CDR3 runs from the conserved cysteine through the conserved F or W. The D gene is left open where the match is weak. Size is omitted from some rows. Given values are once, few, many or a class for expanded clones.

CDR3 DNA: TGTGCCAGCAGTTTAGGCGGGGGAAACACCATATATTTT
CDR3 protein: CASSLGGGNTIYF
clone size: once
D gene: .
J gene: TRBJ1-3
V gene: TRBV12-3/TRBV12-4

CDR3 DNA: TGTGCCAGCAGCTTGGGTGACTCTTGGGGACAGGCCTATGGCTACACCTTC
CDR3 protein: CASSLGDSWGQAYGYTF
clone size: .
D gene: TRBD1
J gene: TRBJ1-2
V gene: TRBV5-6

CDR3 DNA: TGCAGCGTCGCGGGCGGGAACTTCGGATCTGGAAACACCATATATTTT
CDR3 protein: CSVAGGNFGSGNTIYF
clone size: few
D gene: .
J gene: TRBJ1-3
V gene: TRBV29-1

CDR3 DNA: TGCGCCAGCAGACAAACAGGGGCCCAGAACACTGAAGCTTTCTTT
CDR3 protein: CASRQTGAQNTEAFF
clone size: .
D gene: TRBD1
J gene: TRBJ1-1
V gene: TRBV10-2

CDR3 DNA: TGTGCCAGCAGCGTTAGACCGGACAGAATTAATTCACCCCTCCACTTT
CDR3 protein: CASSVRPDRINSPLHF
clone size: .
D gene: .
J gene: TRBJ1-6
V gene: TRBV5-6

CDR3 DNA: TGTGCCAGCAGACCCTCGACTGGAAACACTGAAGCTTTCTTT
CDR3 protein: CASRPSTGNTEAFF
clone size: .
D gene: .
J gene: TRBJ1-1
V gene: TRBV6-5

CDR3 DNA: TGTGCCAGCAGCCATCCTAGCGGTTACTACAATGAGCAGTTCTTC
CDR3 protein: CASSHPSGYYNEQFF
clone size: .
D gene: TRBD2
J gene: TRBJ2-1
V gene: TRBV13

CDR3 DNA: TGTGCCACCAGCAGAGGCACCTCAGACAGGTTGGGCGAAAAACTGTTTTTT
CDR3 protein: CATSRGTSDRLGEKLFF
clone size: .
D gene: .
J gene: TRBJ1-4
V gene: TRBV15

CDR3 DNA: TGTGCCAGCAGCTTAGGGACAGGGGGGCAACAGCCCCAGCATTTT
CDR3 protein: CASSLGTGGQQPQHF
clone size: .
D gene: TRBD1
J gene: TRBJ1-5
V gene: TRBV7-2

CDR3 DNA: TGTGCCAGCAGTCTAGGGCGGGGGCCCTCCTACGAGCAGTACTTC
CDR3 protein: CASSLGRGPSYEQYF
clone size: .
D gene: .
J gene: TRBJ2-7
V gene: TRBV7-3

CDR3 DNA: TGTGCCAGCAGTTTATTGTTAGCGGGGGACTTCCGGGTGGAGACCCAGTACTTC
CDR3 protein: CASSLLLAGDFRVETQYF
clone size: .
D gene: TRBD2
J gene: TRBJ2-5
V gene: TRBV27

CDR3 DNA: TGTGCCTGGTCGGGAGGTCCAAGTAACTATGGCTACACCTTC
CDR3 protein: CAWSGGPSNYGYTF
clone size: .
D gene: .
J gene: TRBJ1-2
V gene: TRBV30

CDR3 DNA: TGTGCCTGGACAGGGGGCTTGCGCACAGATACGCAGTATTTT
CDR3 protein: CAWTGGLRTDTQYF
clone size: .
D gene: TRBD1
J gene: TRBJ2-3
V gene: TRBV30

CDR3 DNA: TGTGCCAGTAGTATGCAGGCCCACACCGGGGAGCTGTTTTTT
CDR3 protein: CASSMQAHTGELFF
clone size: .
D gene: .
J gene: TRBJ2-2
V gene: TRBV19

CDR3 DNA: TGTGCCAGCAGTCCCCTTTCGCCGGGGAACGGTTCACCCCTCCACTTT
CDR3 protein: CASSPLSPGNGSPLHF
clone size: few
D gene: .
J gene: TRBJ1-6
V gene: TRBV6-6

CDR3 DNA: TGCGCCAGCAACCAATACTCGGGCACTGAAGCTTTCTTT
CDR3 protein: CASNQYSGTEAFF
clone size: .
D gene: .
J gene: TRBJ1-1
V gene: TRBV5-1

CDR3 DNA: TGTGCCAGCAGTTACGTGCAGGGAAGCCTGAACACTGAAGCTTTCTTT
CDR3 protein: CASSYVQGSLNTEAFF
clone size: .
D gene: .
J gene: TRBJ1-1
V gene: TRBV6-5

CDR3 DNA: TGTGCCAGTAGTCCGACTTCGTGGCAGGGGGATACCGGGGAGCTGTTTTTT
CDR3 protein: CASSPTSWQGDTGELFF
clone size: .
D gene: TRBD1
J gene: TRBJ2-2
V gene: TRBV19

CDR3 DNA: TGTGCCAGCAGCTTGGTAAATACAGGGGAATCACCCCTCCACTTT
CDR3 protein: CASSLVNTGESPLHF
clone size: .
D gene: TRBD1
J gene: TRBJ1-6
V gene: TRBV5-6

CDR3 DNA: TGCGCCAGCAGCTTGGGTACAAACTCTGGAAACACCATATATTTT
CDR3 protein: CASSLGTNSGNTIYF
clone size: .
D gene: .
J gene: TRBJ1-3
V gene: TRBV5-1

CDR3 DNA: TGTGCCAGCAGTTACATCCTTAGTCTAGCCGGTGACAGGGGCAGCTCCTACGAGCAGTACTTC
CDR3 protein: CASSYILSLAGDRGSSYEQYF
clone size: .
D gene: TRBD1
J gene: TRBJ2-7
V gene: TRBV6-2/TRBV6-3

CDR3 DNA: TGTGCCAGCAGCTTACACGGAACAGGGGACATAGCTTTCTTT
CDR3 protein: CASSLHGTGDIAFF
clone size: .
D gene: TRBD1
J gene: TRBJ1-1
V gene: TRBV6-5

CDR3 DNA: TGCGCCAGCAGCTTTACTAGCGGGGGAGGTGAGCAGTTCTTC
CDR3 protein: CASSFTSGGGEQFF
clone size: .
D gene: TRBD2
J gene: TRBJ2-1
V gene: TRBV5-1

CDR3 DNA: TGCGCCAGCAGCTTGGGAACTAGCCCGAACACCGGGGAGCTGTTTTTT
CDR3 protein: CASSLGTSPNTGELFF
clone size: .
D gene: .
J gene: TRBJ2-2
V gene: TRBV5-1

CDR3 DNA: TGTGCCTGGGGAAGGGGGGACAGGGGTAATTCACCCCTCCACTTT
CDR3 protein: CAWGRGDRGNSPLHF
clone size: .
D gene: TRBD1
J gene: TRBJ1-6
V gene: TRBV30

CDR3 DNA: TGTGCCAGTCTGGCGGGGGGGCGAGGCACCGGGGAGCTGTTTTTT
CDR3 protein: CASLAGGRGTGELFF
clone size: .
D gene: TRBD2
J gene: TRBJ2-2
V gene: TRBV19

CDR3 DNA: TGTGCCAGCAGTTTATCCAGGGGAACTGGAATCACTGAAGCTTTCTTT
CDR3 protein: CASSLSRGTGITEAFF
clone size: .
D gene: .
J gene: TRBJ1-1
V gene: TRBV28

CDR3 DNA: TGTGCCAGCACCTACCGGGACAGGGGTTCACCCCTCCACTTT
CDR3 protein: CASTYRDRGSPLHF
clone size: once
D gene: TRBD1
J gene: TRBJ1-6
V gene: TRBV2

CDR3 DNA: TGTGCCAGCAGTTTATCGCAGGGAGGAAACACCATATATTTT
CDR3 protein: CASSLSQGGNTIYF
clone size: once
D gene: .
J gene: TRBJ1-3
V gene: TRBV27

CDR3 DNA: TGTGCCAGCAGTGAAAGAGGGACAGTCCGCGGCTACACCTTC
CDR3 protein: CASSERGTVRGYTF
clone size: few
D gene: TRBD1
J gene: TRBJ1-2
V gene: TRBV6-1

CDR3 DNA: TGCGCCAGCAGCTTCATTTTAACAGGGGCCAATGAGCAGTTCTTC
CDR3 protein: CASSFILTGANEQFF
clone size: few
D gene: TRBD1
J gene: TRBJ2-1
V gene: TRBV5-1